This paragraph reports one T cell receptor (beta chain). This sample was taken from a study of cytomegalovirus exposure and HLA in healthy donors. Germline loops: CDR1 LGHNT, CDR2 FRNRAP. The CDR3 is 15 residues long. V dropped 2 bases and J dropped 4 bases, with 11 bases sitting between them. Sequencing was performed with immunoSEQ multiplex PCR; in TCRdb, only in-frame clones are kept and a portion is missing. Altogether a few hundred thousand clones are present, almost 90% being singletons, with the ten largest covering 0.35% to 0.4%. This chain joins TRBV12-5 and TRBJ1-4, with D possibly TRBD1 on 5 matching bases. This sequence was found in a woman aged 18-29 years in good health and CMV-seronegative. Sequenced: PBMCs. CDR3 bases: TGTGCTAGTGGTTTGACCTCCGGGGGTAATGAAAAACTGTTTTTT. Its translation is CASGLTSGGNEKLFF.